The 25 T cell receptor beta chains reported below all come from one sample, sequenced in a study of CD8+ T cells in alopecia areata. Extraction and reverse transcription of RNA yielded cDNA as the sequencing template. TCRdb's table, derived via immunoSEQ multiplex PCR, lists solely in-frame clones and lacks some. The table includes 170,000 or so clones, roughly 63% detected once. The sequencing here drew on CD4+ T cells sorted from blood, taken at week 0. The origin of the receptors is a human donor with alopecia areata.

This chain links TRBV7-2 with TRBJ2-6; perhaps TRBD2 as D (5 bases). In germline, CDR1 is SGHTA, CDR2 FQGNSA. The CDR3 is made up of 15 amino acids. V lost 5 bases to trimming and J lost 0 bases, with 8 bases between them. Written as DNA, the CDR3 is TGTGCCAGCAGCCCGGAGGTCTCTGGGGCCAACGTCCTGACTTTC. As protein: CASSPEVSGANVLTF. The full variable domain, with the rest looked up from reference TRBV7-2 and TRBJ2-6, is GAGVSQSPSNKVTEKGKDVELRCDPISGHTALYWYRQSLGQGLEFLIYFQGNSAPDKSGLPSDRFSAERTGGSVSTLTIQRTQQEDSAVYLCASSPEVSGANVLTFGAGSRLTVL.

The rearrangement links TRBV5-6 to TRBJ2-1; no clear D gene. CDR1 and CDR2 from the germline V gene are SGHDT and YYEEEE. The CDR3 is 13 residues long. The V end was cut by 5 bases, the J end by 9 bases, with 15 bases between. The CDR3 DNA follows: TGTGCCAGCAGTTTAAGGACCCGCCCTGAGCAGTTCTTC. Protein: CASSLRTRPEQFF.

The chain has TRBV7-2 and TRBJ1-6; 8 positions match TRBD1. Germline V gene sequence: CDR1 SGHTA, CDR2 FQGNSA. The CDR3 runs to 18 residues. The V segment lost 3 bases and the J segment 7 bases; nucleotides outside the gene matches: 14. CDR3 nucleotide sequence: TGTGCCAGCAGCTTTCACGGGACAGGCCAGCCCGGGAATTCACCCCTCCACTTT. It yields the protein CASSFHGTGQPGNSPLHF. The variable domain in full, with the rest retrieved from reference TRBV7-2 and TRBJ1-6, is GAGVSQSPSNKVTEKGKDVELRCDPISGHTALYWYRQSLGQGLEFLIYFQGNSAPDKSGLPSDRFSAERTGGSVSTLTIQRTQQEDSAVYLCASSFHGTGQPGNSPLHFGNGTRLTVT.

V gene TRBV6-5 combines with J gene TRBJ1-2, with unresolved D. This CDR3 is 13 amino acids long. CDR1 and CDR2 (germline): MNHEY, SVGAGI. V lost 7 bases and J lost 1, with 10 bases in between. The CDR3 protein is CASISKFNYGYTF. CDR3 bases: TGTGCCAGCATTTCCAAATTTAACTATGGCTACACCTTC.

This clone has just a few counts. The genes are TRBV4-2 and TRBJ2-3, with D possibly being TRBD2 (6 bases). This CDR3 comprises 18 residues. Trimming took off 0 bases at V and 1 base at J, with 17 bases between the two ends. CDR1 and CDR2 from the germline V gene are LGHNA and YNFKEQ. Here the CDR3 reads CASSQDQRAGTGTDTQYF. CDR3 DNA sequence: TGTGCCAGCAGCCAAGATCAACGGGCGGGGACTGGCACAGATACGCAGTATTTT.

V gene TRBV29-1 combines with J gene TRBJ1-1, with a tentative D call TRBD1 (6 bases). The CDR3 has 13 residues. Germline V gene data show CDR1 as SQVTM and CDR2 as ANQGSEA. Deletions cut 5 bases from V and 4 bases from J, with 14 bases between. CDR3 loop: CSVNRVLSTEAFF. CDR3 bases: TGCAGCGTTAACAGGGTTCTTTCCACTGAAGCTTTCTTT.

The chain carries TRBV7-9 and TRBJ1-2; maybe TRBD1 (5 bases). V lost 11 bases to trimming and J lost 6 bases, with 25 bases between them. CDR3 length: 15 residues. The germline V gene encodes CDR1 SEHNR and CDR2 FQNEAQ (reference sequence). The CDR3, as DNA: TGTGCCTATCCCGCCGAACCGCCAGCGGGGGATGGCTACACCTTC. Protein: CAYPAEPPAGDGYTF. Using reference TRBV7-9 and TRBJ1-2 for the parts outside the CDR3, the full variable domain is DTGVSQNPRHKITKRGQNVTFRCDPISEHNRLYWYRQTLGQGPEFLTYFQNEAQLEKSRLLSDRFSAERPKGSFSTLEIQRTEQGDSAMYLCAYPAEPPAGDGYTFGSGTRLTVV.

In its sample, this clone was seen once. The chain joins TRBV7-9 to TRBJ2-7; D is uncertain. The ends were cut back, 2 bases at V and 5 bases at J, with 10 bases in the middle. Germline CDR1 and CDR2: SEHNR and FQNEAQ (reference sequence). CDR3 length: 13 residues. The CDR3 loop is CASSLYVADEQYF. CDR3 DNA: TGTGCCAGCAGCTTATACGTCGCAGACGAGCAGTACTTC.

As regards this clone: Other DNA sequences within the sample encode an identical CDR3. This chain joins TRBV9 and TRBJ1-2; possibly TRBD1 for D (6 bases). V lost 0 bases and J 0 bases, leaving 9 bases between the germline ends. Germline V gene sequence: CDR1 SGDLS, CDR2 YYNGEE. The CDR3 has 15 residues. CDR3 sequence reads: CASSVGQETNYGYTF. In nucleotides, the CDR3 is TGTGCCAGCAGCGTAGGACAGGAAACTAACTATGGCTACACCTTC.

The sample holds one count of this clone. The V and J genes are TRBV7-2 and TRBJ2-3, with D possibly being TRBD2 (6 bases). CDR3 length equals 15 residues. V lost 3 bases, J lost 0 bases, and 10 bases lay in between. Germline V gene data show CDR1 as SGHTA and CDR2 as FQGNSA. The CDR3 sequence: CASSFVGGSTDTQYF. CDR3 nucleotide sequence: TGTGCCAGCAGCTTCGTTGGGGGGAGCACAGATACGCAGTATTTT.

J is TRBJ1-2 and V is TRBV4-3, with D unclear. The CDR3 loop spans 15 amino acids. Germline CDR1 is LGHNA and CDR2 is YSLEER. V lost 0 bases and J lost 8, with 16 bases in between. CDR3 sequence (DNA): TGCGCCAGCAGCCAAGATCTAGGCGGGGAGCGAGGCTACACCTTC. This codes for CASSQDLGGERGYTF.

This chain links TRBV29-1 with TRBJ1-1; D is ambiguous. Between the trimmed V and J ends, which lost 2 bases and 10 bases, there was a span of 17 bases. The CDR3 covers 13 residues. Germline-derived CDR1 and CDR2 are SQVTM and ANQGSEA. The CDR3 reads CSVERRARSRAFF. The CDR3 DNA reads as TGCAGCGTTGAAAGGCGGGCCCGAAGTAGAGCTTTCTTT. The whole variable domain, filled in from reference TRBV29-1 and TRBJ1-1, reads SAVISQKPSRDICQRGTSLTIQCQVDSQVTMMFWYRQQPGQSLTLIATANQGSEATYESGFVIDKFPISRPNLTFSTLTVSNMSPEDSSIYLCSVERRARSRAFFGQGTRLTVV.

This clone was seen more than once but under ten times. This rearrangement joins TRBV4-3 to TRBJ2-3, with 7 bases that match TRBD2. After removal of 3 bases from V and 2 bases from J, the junction contained 5 bases not matched to a gene. CDR1 and CDR2 (germline): LGHNA, YSLEER. The CDR3 loop spans 15 amino acids. CDR3 loop: CASSHGTTLTDTQYF. The CDR3, as DNA: TGCGCCAGCAGCCATGGGACTACACTCACAGATACGCAGTATTTT.

The chain recombines TRBV19 with TRBJ2-2, with 7 bases fitting TRBD1. The germline CDR1 and CDR2 sequences are LNHDA and SQIVND (reference sequence). V gave up 11 bases and J gave up 2 bases; unmatched junction bases: 14. CDR3 length equals 16 residues. In nucleotides, the CDR3 is TGTGCCTGGAGACTTCGACAGGGTACAAACACCGGGGAGCTGTTTTTT. It translates to CAWRLRQGTNTGELFF.

This clone was seen only a few times. The chain joins TRBV2 to TRBJ2-5; TRBD2 matches at 9 bases. Germline V lookup: CDR1 SNHLY, CDR2 FYNNEI. The CDR3 runs to 14 residues. V lost 3 bases and J lost 5; bases outside the gene matches: 4. DNA for the CDR3: TGTGCCAGCAGTGAGCGGGGGGGCTTTGAGACCCAGTACTTC. Protein sequence: CASSERGGFETQYF.

The rearrangement links TRBV7-2 to TRBJ2-3; D gene unclear. V lost 3 bases, J lost 0 bases, and 1 base lay in between. Germline V gives CDR1 SGHTA, CDR2 FQGNSA. The CDR3 sequence is 12 residues long. The CDR3 here is CASSLSTDTQYF. In nucleotides, the CDR3 is TGTGCCAGCAGCTTGAGCACAGATACGCAGTATTTT.

CDR3 loop: CASSLDRGIEAFF. CDR3 nucleotide sequence: TGCGCCAGCAGCTTGGACAGGGGAATTGAAGCTTTCTTT. The V gene is TRBV5-1, the J gene TRBJ1-1; TRBD1 matches 7 bases. This CDR3 has 13 residues. Germline V gene data show CDR1 as SGHRS and CDR2 as YFSETQ. V was clipped by 0 bases and J by 7 bases; unmatched bases: 3.

The chain is built from TRBV29-1 and TRBJ2-7; TRBD1 is a possible D gene (6 bases). The germline V gene has CDR1 SQVTM and CDR2 ANQGSEA. V was clipped by 5 bases and J by 2 bases, with 10 bases between them. The CDR3 runs 12 residues. CDR3 sequence: CSVSGQTYEQYF. The CDR3, as DNA: TGCAGCGTTTCTGGACAGACCTACGAGCAGTACTTC.

The gene calls are TRBV4-3 and TRBJ2-3, with D uncertain. V lost 0 bases and J lost 4, with 5 bases in between. The CDR3 extends over 13 amino acids. Germline V gene sequence: CDR1 LGHNA, CDR2 YSLEER. The CDR3 here is CASSQDFSDTQYF. The CDR3 DNA reads as TGCGCCAGCAGCCAAGATTTTTCAGATACGCAGTATTTT.

The rearrangement joins TRBV2 to TRBJ2-7; 8 bases map to TRBD2. This CDR3 has 13 residues. V was clipped by 7 bases and J by 1 base; unmatched bases: 3. Germline V lookup: CDR1 SNHLY, CDR2 FYNNEI. CDR3 amino acids: CASTRGGSYEQYF. The CDR3 bases are TGTGCCAGCACCCGGGGGGGTTCCTACGAGCAGTACTTC.

This clone was counted only a few times. V and J are TRBV6-5 and TRBJ1-2; possible D gene TRBD1, 6 bases. V was trimmed by 0 bases and J by 5 bases, leaving 16 bases between them. Germline values: CDR1 MNHEY, CDR2 SVGAGI. CDR3 length: 16 residues. The CDR3 DNA is TGTGCCAGCAGTTACTCGTTTCTCAGGGGTGTATATGGCTACACCTTC. Its protein product is CASSYSFLRGVYGYTF.

In its sample, this clone was seen a few times. CDR3 nucleotide sequence: TGTGCCAGCAGCTCCCCTGACAGGGGAAATCAGCCCCAGCATTTT. Its translation is CASSSPDRGNQPQHF. The chain uses TRBV7-2 and TRBJ1-5; 8 positions agree with TRBD1. The V gene's germline CDR1 is SGHTA and CDR2 FQGNSA. The CDR3 is 15 amino acids. Unmatched junction bases numbered 6, after V lost 4 bases and J lost 4 bases.

This clone was seen only a few times. The rearrangement links TRBV29-1 to TRBJ2-4; TRBD1 aligns across 7 bases. The J segment lost 0 bases and the V segment lost 0 bases, leaving 14 bases of the junction unmatched. The germline gives CDR1 SQVTM, CDR2 ANQGSEA. This CDR3 contains 19 residues. The DNA for the CDR3 is TGCAGCGTTGAAGAATTAGGGGGCGCTCATGAACTAGCCAAAAACATTCAGTACTTC. Encoded protein: CSVEELGGAHELAKNIQYF.

This clone was recorded a few times. The chain is built from TRBV29-1 and TRBJ1-2; D is unresolved. Trimming stripped 6 bases from V and 1 base from J, with 6 bases between. The length of the CDR3 is 11 residues. Germline V gene data show CDR1 as SQVTM and CDR2 as ANQGSEA. CDR3: CSVPHNYGYTF. CDR3 nucleotides: TGCAGCGTGCCTCATAACTATGGCTACACCTTC. Drawing the rest from reference TRBV29-1 and TRBJ1-2, the complete variable domain is SAVISQKPSRDICQRGTSLTIQCQVDSQVTMMFWYRQQPGQSLTLIATANQGSEATYESGFVIDKFPISRPNLTFSTLTVSNMSPEDSSIYLCSVPHNYGYTFGSGTRLTVV.

Here the CDR3 reads CSVRGTGASNYGYTF. The CDR3 DNA reads TGCAGCGTTAGAGGAACAGGGGCTTCGAACTATGGCTACACCTTC. This chain uses TRBV29-1 with TRBJ1-2; TRBD1 agrees at 7 bases. Trimming removed 5 bases from V and 2 bases from J; junction bases left unmatched: 11. The CDR3 is 15 amino acids. CDR1 is SQVTM and CDR2 is ANQGSEA in the germline V gene.